Listed here are 21 T cell receptor beta chains from one sample, sequenced in a study of CD8 T cells in cerebrospinal fluid in Alzheimer's disease. One entry per CDR3 protein, without DNA, is what TCRdb gives after re-calling the 10x single-cell sequencing reads. The sample totals some 1,100 distinct CDR3 sequences. Sequences were obtained from cerebrospinal fluid. Receptors originate from a human donor in good health.

This clonotype is deemed medium-sized by its frequency. J is TRBJ1-6 and V is TRBV6-5; the D call from TCRdb, TRBD1, cannot be confirmed without DNA. The CDR3 consists of 14 residues. Germline lookup yields CDR1 MNHEY and CDR2 SVGAGI. The CDR3 sequence: CARPRVFSDSPLHF.

This clonotype is identified as large from frequency. The genes are TRBV27 and TRBJ2-5; TCRdb's D gene call, TRBD1, goes unchecked for lack of DNA. The CDR3 has 16 residues. Germline loops: CDR1 MNHEY, CDR2 SMNVEV (reference sequence). The CDR3: CASSFTGGVGSETQYF.

The chain recombines TRBV5-1 with TRBJ2-7. This CDR3 contains 13 residues. Germline CDR1 SGHRS, CDR2 YFSETQ. The CDR3 loop is CASSHDWVGEQYF.

By frequency, this clonotype registers large. V gene TRBV4-2 combines with J gene TRBJ2-7; the D gene TCRdb calls, TRBD1, cannot be checked with no DNA. This CDR3 spans 13 amino acids. Per germline, CDR1 LGHNA and CDR2 YNFKEQ. The CDR3 is CASGGAGLYEQYF.

According to its frequency, this clonotype is medium-sized. V usage is TRBV5-1 and J usage is TRBJ2-2; the D gene TCRdb calls, TRBD2, cannot be checked with no DNA. Germline-derived CDR1 and CDR2 are SGHRS and YFSETQ. The CDR3 spans 15 residues. CDR3: CASSLAGLRPGELFF.

This clonotype is large by frequency. The V gene is TRBV5-1, the J gene TRBJ2-1; TCRdb outputs TRBD2, but without DNA this stays unchecked. The CDR3 runs 13 residues. CDR1 SGHRS and CDR2 YFSETQ come from the germline V gene. The CDR3 sequence: CASSGGLHNEQFF.

This clonotype is large by frequency. The chain recombines TRBV12-3 or TRBV12-4 with TRBJ1-2. The CDR3 extends over 12 amino acids. The CDR3 sequence is CASRSTVGGYTF.

This clonotype is identified as medium-sized from frequency. The chain links TRBV6-5 to TRBJ2-3; TCRdb calls TRBD2, which cannot be checked without DNA. There are 13 residues in the CDR3. CDR1 is MNHEY, CDR2 SVGAGI, per germline. CDR3 in amino acids: CASSYSGVGRKYF.

The V call is TRBV19, the J call TRBJ1-2; TCRdb names TRBD1, which stays unverified in the absence of DNA. Per the germline V gene, CDR1 is LNHDA and CDR2 is SQIVND (reference sequence). This CDR3 comprises 16 residues. The CDR3 sequence: CASQPGDHLRDYGYTF.

This clonotype is classed as large by frequency. The chain carries TRBV2 and TRBJ2-1; TCRdb's D call, TRBD2, is unchecked because there is no DNA. The germline V gene has CDR1 SNHLY and CDR2 FYNNEI. The CDR3 loop spans 16 amino acids. The CDR3 loop is CASSERWREGRNEQFF.

Judged by frequency, this clonotype is medium-sized. V gene TRBV18 combines with J gene TRBJ2-2; absent DNA, TCRdb's TRBD1 call cannot be checked. CDR1 is KGHSH and CDR2 is LQKENI in the germline V gene. This CDR3 has 18 residues. This chain's CDR3 is CASSHRTAGQGNTGELFF.

This chain links TRBV7-9 with TRBJ2-7. Germline values: CDR1 SEHNR, CDR2 FQNEAQ (reference sequence). The CDR3 spans 15 residues. The CDR3 region is CASSLTTSGSYEQYF.

Judged by frequency, this clonotype is medium-sized. The J gene is TRBJ2-4, the V gene TRBV5-5; TCRdb selects TRBD1, and the lack of DNA leaves this call unchecked. Germline V gene sequence: CDR1 SGHKS, CDR2 YYEKEE (reference sequence). The CDR3 covers 11 residues. This CDR3 is CASSEISREYF.

This clonotype is classed as large (0.1 to 1%) by frequency. J is TRBJ1-5 and V is TRBV5-5. The CDR3 loop spans 13 amino acids. Germline loops: CDR1 SGHKS, CDR2 YYEKEE (reference sequence). The CDR3 here is CASSLHKEQPQHF.

By frequency, this clonotype registers medium-sized. This chain connects TRBV5-6 to TRBJ1-6. CDR1 is SGHDT, CDR2 YYEEEE, per germline. This CDR3 region has 14 residues. CDR3 sequence: CASSVRTNNSPLHF.

This clonotype is classed as large by frequency. The V call is TRBV2, the J call TRBJ2-5. The CDR3 extends over 11 amino acids. Looked up from germline, CDR1 is SNHLY and CDR2 is FYNNEI. CDR3 residues: CASREGETQYF.

By frequency, this clonotype registers large (0.1 to 1%). The J gene is TRBJ2-6, the V gene TRBV7-3; the TRBD1 assignment by TCRdb is unverifiable without DNA. The CDR3 extends over 18 amino acids. Germline V CDR1 and CDR2: SGHTA, FQGTGA. The CDR3 is CASSLRTEAFSGANVLTF.

This clonotype is deemed large by its frequency. This chain joins TRBV5-1 and TRBJ1-1; as DNA is missing, the TRBD1 call by TCRdb cannot be tested. There are 11 residues in the CDR3. Germline V lookup: CDR1 SGHRS, CDR2 YFSETQ. The CDR3 protein is CASSQGAEAFF.

The gene calls are TRBV5-4 and TRBJ2-3; checking the TCRdb D call of TRBD2 is not possible without DNA. The CDR3 loop spans 15 amino acids. The germline gives CDR1 SGHNT, CDR2 YYREEE (reference sequence). The CDR3 is CASSLAGGGTDTQYF. The complete variable domain, with remaining parts taken from reference TRBV5-4 and TRBJ2-3, reads ETGVTQSPTHLIKTRGQQVTLRCSSQSGHNTVSWYQQALGQGPQFIFQYYREEENGRGNFPPRFSGLQFPNYSSELNVNALELDDSALYLCASSLAGGGTDTQYFGPGTRLTVL.

The V gene is TRBV7-2, the J gene TRBJ1-6; without DNA, the TCRdb call of TRBD1 cannot be checked. Germline CDR1 SGHTA, CDR2 FQGNSA. The CDR3 has 14 amino acids. The CDR3 is CASSPRDRGSALHF. Together with reference TRBV7-2 and TRBJ1-6, the CDR3 gives the full variable domain: GAGVSQSPSNKVTEKGKDVELRCDPISGHTALYWYRQSLGQGLEFLIYFQGNSAPDKSGLPSDRFSAERTGGSVSTLTIQRTQQEDSAVYLCASSPRDRGSALHFGNGTRLTVT.

By frequency, this clonotype registers medium-sized. This chain joins TRBV28 and TRBJ2-7. The CDR3 has 11 amino acids. The germline CDR1 and CDR2 sequences are MDHEN and SYDVKM. The CDR3 sequence: CASSRFYEQYF. The full variable domain, with the rest looked up from reference TRBV28 and TRBJ2-7, is DVKVTQSSRYLVKRTGEKVFLECVQDMDHENMFWYRQDPGLGLRLIYFSYDVKMKEKGDIPEGYSVSREKKERFSLILESASTNQTSMYLCASSRFYEQYFGPGTRLTVT.